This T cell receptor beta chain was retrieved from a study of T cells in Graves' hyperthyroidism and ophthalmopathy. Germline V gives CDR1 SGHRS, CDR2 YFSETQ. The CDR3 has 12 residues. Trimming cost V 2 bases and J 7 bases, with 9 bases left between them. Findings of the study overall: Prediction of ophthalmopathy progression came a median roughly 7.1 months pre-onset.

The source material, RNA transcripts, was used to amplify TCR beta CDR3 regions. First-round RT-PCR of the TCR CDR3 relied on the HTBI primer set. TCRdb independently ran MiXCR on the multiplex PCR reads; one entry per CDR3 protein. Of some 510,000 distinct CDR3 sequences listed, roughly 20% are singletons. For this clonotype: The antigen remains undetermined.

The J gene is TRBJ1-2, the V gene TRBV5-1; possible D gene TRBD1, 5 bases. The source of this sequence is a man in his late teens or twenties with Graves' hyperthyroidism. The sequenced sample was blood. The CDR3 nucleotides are TGCGCCAGCAGCTTAGTCGACAGTGGCTACACCTTC. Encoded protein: CASSLVDSGYTF.